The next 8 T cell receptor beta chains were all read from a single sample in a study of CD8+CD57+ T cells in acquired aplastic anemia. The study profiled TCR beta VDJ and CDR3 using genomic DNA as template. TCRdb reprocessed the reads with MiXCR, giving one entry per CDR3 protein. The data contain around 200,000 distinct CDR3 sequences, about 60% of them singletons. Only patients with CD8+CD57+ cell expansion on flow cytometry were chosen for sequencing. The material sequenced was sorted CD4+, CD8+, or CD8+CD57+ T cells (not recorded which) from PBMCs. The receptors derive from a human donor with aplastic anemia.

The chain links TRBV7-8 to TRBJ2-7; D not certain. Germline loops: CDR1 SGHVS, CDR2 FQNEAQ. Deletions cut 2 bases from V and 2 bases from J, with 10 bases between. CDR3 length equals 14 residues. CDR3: CASSLRAPTYEQYF. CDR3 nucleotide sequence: TGTGCCAGCAGCTTACGTGCTCCTACCTACGAGCAGTACTTC. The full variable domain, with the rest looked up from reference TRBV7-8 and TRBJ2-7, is GAGVSQSPRYKVAKRGQDVALRCDPISGHVSLFWYQQALGQGPEFLTYFQNEAQLDKSGLPSDRFFAERPEGSVSTLKIQRTQQEDSAVYLCASSLRAPTYEQYFGPGTRLTVT.

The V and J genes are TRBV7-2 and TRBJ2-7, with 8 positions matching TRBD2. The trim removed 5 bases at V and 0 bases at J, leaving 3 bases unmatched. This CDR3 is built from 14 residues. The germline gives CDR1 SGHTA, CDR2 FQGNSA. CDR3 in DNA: TGTGCCAGCAGCGGCGGGGGGAGCTCCTACGAGCAGTACTTC. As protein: CASSGGGSSYEQYF. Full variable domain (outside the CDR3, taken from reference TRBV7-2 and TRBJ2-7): GAGVSQSPSNKVTEKGKDVELRCDPISGHTALYWYRQSLGQGLEFLIYFQGNSAPDKSGLPSDRFSAERTGGSVSTLTIQRTQQEDSAVYLCASSGGGSSYEQYFGPGTRLTVT.

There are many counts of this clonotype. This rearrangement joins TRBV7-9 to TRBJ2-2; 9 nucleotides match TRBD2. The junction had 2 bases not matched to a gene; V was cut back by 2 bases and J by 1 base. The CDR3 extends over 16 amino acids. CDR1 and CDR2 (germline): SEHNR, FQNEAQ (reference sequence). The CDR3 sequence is CASSLYSGGNTGELFF. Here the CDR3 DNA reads TGTGCCAGCAGCTTATATAGCGGGGGGAACACCGGGGAGCTGTTTTTT.

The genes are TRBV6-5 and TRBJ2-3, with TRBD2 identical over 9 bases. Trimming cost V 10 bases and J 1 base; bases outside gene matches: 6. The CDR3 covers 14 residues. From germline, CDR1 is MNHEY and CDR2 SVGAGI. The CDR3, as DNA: TGTGCCATCAATTTAGCGGGGGGCACAGATACGCAGTATTTT. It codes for CAINLAGGTDTQYF.

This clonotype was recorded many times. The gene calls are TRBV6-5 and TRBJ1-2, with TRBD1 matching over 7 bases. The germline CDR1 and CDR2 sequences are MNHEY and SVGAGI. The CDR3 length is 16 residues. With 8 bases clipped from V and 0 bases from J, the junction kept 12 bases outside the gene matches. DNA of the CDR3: TGTGCCAGCTCACCAAGGGACAGAACTTCTAACTATGGCTACACCTTC. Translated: CASSPRDRTSNYGYTF.

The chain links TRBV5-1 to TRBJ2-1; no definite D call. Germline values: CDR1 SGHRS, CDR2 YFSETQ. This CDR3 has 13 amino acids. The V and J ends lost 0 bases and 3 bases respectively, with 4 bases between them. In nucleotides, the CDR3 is TGCGCCAGCAGCTTGGACTACTACAATGAGCAGTTCTTC. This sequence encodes CASSLDYYNEQFF.

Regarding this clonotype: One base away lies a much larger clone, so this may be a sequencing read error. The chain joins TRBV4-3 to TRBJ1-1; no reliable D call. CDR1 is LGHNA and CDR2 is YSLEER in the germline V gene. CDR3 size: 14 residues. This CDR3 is CTSSQDEGPNEAFF. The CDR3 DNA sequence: TGCACCAGCAGCCAAGATGAGGGCCCAAATGAAGCTTTCTTT.

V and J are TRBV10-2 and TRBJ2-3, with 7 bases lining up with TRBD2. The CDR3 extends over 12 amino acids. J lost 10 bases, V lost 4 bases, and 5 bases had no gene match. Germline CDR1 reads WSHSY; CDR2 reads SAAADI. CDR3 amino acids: CASSAPAGAQYF. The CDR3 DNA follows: TGCGCCAGCAGTGCCCCGGCGGGAGCGCAGTATTTT.